Given below is one T cell receptor (beta chain) in context. Its antigen is undetermined. Overall study findings and caveats: Tumor Treg TCRs overlapped most with tumor naive CD4+ cells. In terms of TCR gene usage, tumor memory CD4+ T cells clustered together with blood and lymph node memory CD4+ cells, as well as with lymph node naive CD4+ cells.

CDR1 MNHEY and CDR2 SVGAGI come from the germline V gene. This CDR3 is 13 amino acids long. V shed 6 bases and J 7 bases; nucleotides not matched to a gene: 4. Constant-region reverse primers amplified full-length variable regions, followed by semi-nested Nested Universal Primer A PCR. One entry per CDR3 protein, called by TCRdb with MiXCR from the 5' RACE reads. The data show thousands of distinct CDR3 sequences, roughly 66% seen once. Memory CD4+ T cells were sorted as CD4+CD45RO+CD25- cells. Sequencing was performed on tumor-infiltrating memory CD4+ T cells sorted from the breast tumor. The subset is: memory CD4+ T cells, CD4+CD45RO+CD25-. The chain couples TRBV6-5 to TRBJ1-4; TRBD1 matches 8 bases. The source is a female donor with breast cancer. CDR3 region: CASRDRAFEKLFF. The CDR3 DNA sequence: TGTGCCAGCAGGGACAGGGCGTTTGAAAAACTGTTTTTT.